What follows is one T cell receptor (beta chain) and its context. Antigen: not known. The data were taken from a study of blood T cells in healthy people across ages. Every sample gave at least 5 micrograms of total RNA when it was extracted. Germline V gene data show CDR1 as SGHVS and CDR2 as FQNEAQ. The CDR3 length is 17 residues. V dropped 5 bases and J dropped 3; count of bases not matched to a gene: 14. For the second PCR, which ran for about 7 to 11 cycles, a sample-barcoded 5' primer and a J-beta primer mix were used. MiXCR, run by TCRdb on the 5' RACE reads, gives a single entry per CDR3 protein. This table holds approximately 1.5 million distinct CDR3 sequences, approximately 42% found once. Study observations and caveats: Using unsorted PBMCs precluded a conclusive naive versus antigen-experienced comparison. The authors considered diversity estimates from one million T cells to be underestimates.

Material for sequencing was blood. The source of this sequence is a young woman in good health. The J gene is TRBJ2-3, the V gene TRBV7-8; TRBD1 matches at 7 bases. The CDR3 loop reads CASSPLATGLITDTQYF. The CDR3 nucleotides are TGTGCCAGCAGCCCACTTGCGACAGGGCTAATTACAGATACGCAGTATTTT.